One sample yielded the 9 T cell receptor beta chains listed below, sequenced in a study of Graves' ophthalmopathy and Graves' hyperthyroidism. Transcripts of RNA were the source for amplifying TCR beta CDR3 regions. First-round RT-PCR used HTBI primers; second-round multiplex PCR followed. TCRdb reprocessed the multiplex PCR reads with MiXCR, giving one entry per CDR3 protein. The sample yields 450,000 or so distinct CDR3 sequences, 13% to 15% seen once. Sequenced sample: blood. These receptors all come from a woman aged 25-40 years with Graves' ophthalmopathy.

Many counts were recorded for this clonotype. The DNA for the CDR3 is TGTGCCAGCTCACCACGCAGGGGGACGCTGGACGAGCAGTACTTC. Translated: CASSPRRGTLDEQYF. The rearrangement links TRBV18 to TRBJ2-7; 7 positions match TRBD1. The CDR3 has 15 residues. The junction had 8 bases not matched to a gene; V was cut back by 1 base and J by 5 bases. CDR1 and CDR2 from the germline V gene are KGHSH and LQKENI.

This clonotype was detected only a few times. The chain combines TRBV2 with TRBJ2-5; possible D gene TRBD2, 7 bases. Between the trimmed V and J ends, which lost 11 bases and 5 bases, there was a span of 15 bases. The CDR3 has 12 residues. Germline V CDR1 and CDR2: SNHLY, FYNNEI. The CDR3 reads CAGGARMETQYF. The CDR3 DNA reads as TGTGCCGGGGGGGCCCGTATGGAGACCCAGTACTTC.

Ten or more counts support this clonotype. The chain uses TRBV4-1 and TRBJ1-1, with a weak D call TRBD1 (5 bases). Germline lookup yields CDR1 MGHRA and CDR2 YSYEKL. The V and J ends lost 3 bases and 10 bases respectively, with 15 bases between them. The CDR3 is made up of 13 amino acids. CDR3 residues: CASSQALRDGAFF. Here the CDR3 DNA reads TGCGCCAGCAGCCAGGCACTCCGGGACGGAGCTTTCTTT.

This clonotype occurred many times. The gene calls are TRBV30 and TRBJ2-7; possible D gene TRBD2, 5 bases. Germline V gives CDR1 GTSNPN, CDR2 SVGIG (reference sequence). The CDR3 spans 13 residues. With 7 bases removed from V and 4 bases from J, the gap between germline ends came to 17 bases. The CDR3 nucleotides are TGTGCCTCCGAATCCGGGGAACATTACGAGCAGTACTTC. It encodes CASESGEHYEQYF.

This clonotype was observed many times. The genes are TRBV6-4 and TRBJ1-1; D unresolved. Germline-derived CDR1 and CDR2 are MRHNA and SNTAGT. V lost 8 bases and J 1 base, leaving 14 bases between the germline ends. This CDR3 has 14 residues. The CDR3 is CASLTGPPNTEAFF. DNA for the CDR3: TGTGCCAGCCTAACCGGGCCGCCGAACACTGAAGCTTTCTTT.

This clonotype has a count of ten or more. V usage is TRBV6-5 and J usage is TRBJ1-6, with D possibly being TRBD1 (6 bases). The CDR3 totals 19 residues. Trimming took 5 bases from V and 6 from J, leaving 26 bases between them. In germline, CDR1 is MNHEY, CDR2 SVGAGI. CDR3 DNA sequence: TGTGCCAGCAGTCACCTCCCCGTTGGGGGGGCGGGGGGTAATTCACCCCTCCACTTT. Its translation is CASSHLPVGGAGGNSPLHF.

The chain recombines TRBV12-3 or TRBV12-4 with TRBJ1-2; 7 bases are a match to TRBD1. The CDR3 is made up of 16 amino acids. With V trimmed by 6 bases and J by 3 bases, 13 bases remained unmatched. The CDR3 is CASSLGRGPRDYGYTF. As DNA, the CDR3 is TGTGCCAGCAGCCTTGGGAGGGGGCCACGAGACTATGGCTACACCTTC.

This clonotype was detected ten times or more. The V and J genes are TRBV19 and TRBJ1-5, with D possibly matching TRBD1 (5 bases). The CDR3 totals 15 residues. Trimming removed 6 bases at V and 7 bases at J, with 19 bases between. Germline CDR1 and CDR2: LNHDA and SQIVND (reference sequence). CDR3 protein: CASSLNWRGRQPQHF. CDR3 in DNA: TGTGCCAGTAGCCTCAACTGGAGGGGCCGACAGCCCCAGCATTTT.

This clonotype has a count of ten or more. The CDR3 nucleotides are TGTGCCAGCAGCTTAATGGGCGGGACAGCCAGTGAAGCTTTCTTT. Protein product: CASSLMGGTASEAFF. This chain connects TRBV11-3 to TRBJ1-1, with 7 bases that match TRBD1. Germline CDR1 is SGHNT and CDR2 is YENEEA. This CDR3 spans 15 amino acids. V trimming: 2 bases; J trimming: 7 bases; junction bases outside the gene matches: 10.